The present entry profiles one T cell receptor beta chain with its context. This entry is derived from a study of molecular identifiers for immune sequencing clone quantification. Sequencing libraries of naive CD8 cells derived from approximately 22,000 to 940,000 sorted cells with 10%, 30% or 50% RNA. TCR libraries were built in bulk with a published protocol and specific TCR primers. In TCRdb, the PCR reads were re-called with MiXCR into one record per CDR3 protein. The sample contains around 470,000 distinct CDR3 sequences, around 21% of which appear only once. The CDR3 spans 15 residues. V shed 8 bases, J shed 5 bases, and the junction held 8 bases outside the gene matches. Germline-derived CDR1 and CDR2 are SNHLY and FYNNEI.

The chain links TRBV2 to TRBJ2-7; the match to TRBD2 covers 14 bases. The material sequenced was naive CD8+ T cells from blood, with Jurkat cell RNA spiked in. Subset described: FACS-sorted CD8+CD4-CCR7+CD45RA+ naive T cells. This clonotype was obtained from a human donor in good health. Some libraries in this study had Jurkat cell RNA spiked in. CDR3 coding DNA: TGTGCCAGCTTTAGAGGACTAGCGGGGGGTGACGAGCAGTACTTC. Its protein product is CASFRGLAGGDEQYF. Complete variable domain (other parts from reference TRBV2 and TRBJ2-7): EPEVTQTPSHQVTQMGQEVILRCVPISNHLYFYWYRQILGQKVEFLVSFYNNEISEKSEIFDDQFSVERPDGSNFTLKIRSTKLEDSAMYFCASFRGLAGGDEQYFGPGTRLTVT.